The present entry profiles one T cell receptor beta chain with its context. The record originates from a study of CD8 T cells in ankylosing spondylitis. TCRdb redid the calling of the 5' RACE reads with MiXCR, one entry per CDR3 protein. This sample has 200,000 to 250,000 distinct CDR3 sequences, with roughly 24% found just once. Germline CDR1 and CDR2: SGHVS and FNYEAQ. The V end lost 2 bases, the J end lost 8 bases, and 10 bases lay between the germline ends. CDR3 size: 13 residues. The rearrangement uses TRBV7-6 and TRBJ2-1, with D possibly being TRBD1 or TRBD2 (5 bases each). Material: blood, either unsorted or a sorted T cell fraction (not recorded which). The sequence was collected from a male donor with ankylosing spondylitis or in good health (not recorded which). CDR3 sequence reads: CASSLRVGDEQFF. CDR3 sequence (DNA): TGTGCCAGCAGCTTAAGGGTGGGGGATGAGCAGTTCTTC.